This TCR beta chain was sequenced for a study of blood T cells in healthy people across ages. Next came a second PCR, run for about 7 to 12 cycles, which used a sample-barcoded 5' primer along with a J-beta primer mix. TCRdb reprocessed the 5' RACE reads via MiXCR and lists one record per CDR3 protein. Counted here are 550,000 to 750,000 distinct CDR3 sequences, around 20% occurring once; the ten biggest clones make up around 3.4%. There are many counts of this clonotype. The V segment lost 8 bases and the J segment 5 bases; nucleotides outside the gene matches: 5. This CDR3 has 13 residues. Looked up from germline, CDR1 is MNHNY and CDR2 is SVGAGI (reference sequence). Ranging in age from about 6 to 95, the donors were healthy Caucasian individuals from Russia. Samples each yielded at least 5.5 micrograms of total RNA.

Sequences were obtained from blood. V gene TRBV6-6 combines with J gene TRBJ2-7; 11 bases match TRBD1. The receptor comes from a man in his 70s in good health. CDR3 region: CASSRTGGDEQYF. CDR3 coding DNA: TGTGCCAGCTCCCGGACAGGGGGCGACGAGCAGTACTTC.